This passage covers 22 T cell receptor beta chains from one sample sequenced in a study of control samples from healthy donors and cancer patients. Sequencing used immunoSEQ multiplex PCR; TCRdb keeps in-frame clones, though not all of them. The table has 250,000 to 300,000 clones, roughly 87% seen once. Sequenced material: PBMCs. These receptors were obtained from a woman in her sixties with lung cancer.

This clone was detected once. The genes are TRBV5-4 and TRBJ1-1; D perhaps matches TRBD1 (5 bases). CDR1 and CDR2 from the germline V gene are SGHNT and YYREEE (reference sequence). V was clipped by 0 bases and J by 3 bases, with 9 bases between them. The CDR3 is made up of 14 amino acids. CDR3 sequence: CASSLGGSDTEAFF. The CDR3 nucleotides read TGTGCCAGCAGCTTGGGGGGCTCGGACACTGAAGCTTTCTTT.

CDR3 nucleotides: TGTGCCAGCAGCTTGGCGGGGGGGGATCAGCCCCAGCATTTT. Translation: CASSLAGGDQPQHF. The chain is built from TRBV5-6 and TRBJ1-5; D perhaps matches TRBD1 (5 bases). Trimming shortened V by 0 bases and J by 5 bases, and 9 bases separated the two germline ends. Germline CDR1 and CDR2: SGHDT and YYEEEE. The CDR3 is 14 residues long.

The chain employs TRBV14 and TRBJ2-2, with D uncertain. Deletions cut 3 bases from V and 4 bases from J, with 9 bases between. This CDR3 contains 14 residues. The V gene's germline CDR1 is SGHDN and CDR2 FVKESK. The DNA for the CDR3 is TGTGCCAGCAGCCAGGTCCTGGGCACCGGGGAGCTGTTTTTT. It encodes CASSQVLGTGELFF. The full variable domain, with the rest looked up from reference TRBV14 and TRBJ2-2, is EAGVTQFPSHSVIEKGQTVTLRCDPISGHDNLYWYRRVMGKEIKFLLHFVKESKQDESGMPNNRFLAERTGGTYSTLKVQPAELEDSGVYFCASSQVLGTGELFFGEGSRLTVL.

CDR3 amino acids: CASAGTEINTGELFF. CDR3 DNA: TGTGCCAGCGCCGGGACAGAGATAAACACCGGGGAGCTGTTTTTT. The chain has TRBV19 and TRBJ2-2; 7 nucleotides agree with TRBD1. V lost 9 bases to trimming and J lost 2 bases; unmatched junction nucleotides: 9. This CDR3 region has 15 residues. Per germline, CDR1 LNHDA and CDR2 SQIVND (reference sequence). Drawing the rest from reference TRBV19 and TRBJ2-2, the complete variable domain is DGGITQSPKYLFRKEGQNVTLSCEQNLNHDAMYWYRQDPGQGLRLIYYSQIVNDFQKGDIAEGYSVSREKKESFPLTVTSAQKNPTAFYLCASAGTEINTGELFFGEGSRLTVL.

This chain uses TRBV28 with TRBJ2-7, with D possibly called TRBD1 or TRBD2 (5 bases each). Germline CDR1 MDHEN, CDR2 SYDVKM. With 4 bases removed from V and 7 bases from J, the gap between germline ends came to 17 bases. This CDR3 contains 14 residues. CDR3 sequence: CASSSPGGVGEQYF. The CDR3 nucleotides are TGTGCCAGCAGTTCCCCTGGGGGAGTGGGGGAGCAGTACTTC.

DNA of the CDR3: TGTGCCAGCAGCTTTGGGACAAGCTACAATGAGCAGTTCTTC. Amino acid sequence: CASSFGTSYNEQFF. The V and J genes are TRBV5-6 and TRBJ2-1; maybe TRBD1 (6 bases). Germline CDR1 SGHDT, CDR2 YYEEEE. The CDR3 sequence is 14 residues long. The ends were cut back, 2 bases at V and 3 bases at J, with 9 bases in the middle.

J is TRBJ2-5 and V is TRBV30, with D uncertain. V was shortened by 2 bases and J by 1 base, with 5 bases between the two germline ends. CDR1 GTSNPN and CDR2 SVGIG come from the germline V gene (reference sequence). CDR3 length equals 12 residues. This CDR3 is CAWSLVQETQYF. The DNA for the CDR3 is TGTGCCTGGAGTCTGGTCCAAGAGACCCAGTACTTC.

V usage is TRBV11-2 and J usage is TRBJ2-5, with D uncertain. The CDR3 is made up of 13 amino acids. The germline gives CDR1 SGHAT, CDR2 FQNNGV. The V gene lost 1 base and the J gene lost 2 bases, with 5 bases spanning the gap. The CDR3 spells CASSLAVQETQYF. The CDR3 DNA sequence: TGTGCCAGCAGCTTAGCCGTTCAAGAGACCCAGTACTTC.

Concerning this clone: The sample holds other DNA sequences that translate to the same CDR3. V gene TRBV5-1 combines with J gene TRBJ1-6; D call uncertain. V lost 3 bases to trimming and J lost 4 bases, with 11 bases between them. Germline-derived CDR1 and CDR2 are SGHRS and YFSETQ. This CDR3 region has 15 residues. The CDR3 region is CASSSGPGYNSPLHF. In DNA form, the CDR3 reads TGCGCCAGCAGCTCCGGCCCGGGGTATAATTCACCCCTCCACTTT.

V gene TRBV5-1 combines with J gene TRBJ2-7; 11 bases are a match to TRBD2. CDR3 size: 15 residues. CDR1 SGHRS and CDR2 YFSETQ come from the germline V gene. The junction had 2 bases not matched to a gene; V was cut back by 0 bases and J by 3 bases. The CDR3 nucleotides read TGCGCCAGCAGCTTGGGACTAGCGGGGATCTACGAGCAGTACTTC. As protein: CASSLGLAGIYEQYF.

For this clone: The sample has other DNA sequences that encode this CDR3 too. CDR3 residues: CASSLLGETQYF. The CDR3, as DNA: TGTGCCAGCAGTTTATTGGGGGAGACCCAGTACTTC. J is TRBJ2-5 and V is TRBV28; D unclear. CDR1 is MDHEN, CDR2 SYDVKM, per germline. This CDR3 spans 12 amino acids. Trimming removed 1 base at V and 5 bases at J, with 5 bases between.

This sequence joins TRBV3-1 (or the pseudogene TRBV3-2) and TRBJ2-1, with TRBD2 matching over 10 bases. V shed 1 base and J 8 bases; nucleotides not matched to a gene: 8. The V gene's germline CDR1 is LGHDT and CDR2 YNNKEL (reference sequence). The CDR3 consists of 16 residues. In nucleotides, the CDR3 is TGTGCCAGCAGCCAAGGTCTAGCGGGGGTGGAGGATGAGCAGTTCTTC. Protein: CASSQGLAGVEDEQFF.

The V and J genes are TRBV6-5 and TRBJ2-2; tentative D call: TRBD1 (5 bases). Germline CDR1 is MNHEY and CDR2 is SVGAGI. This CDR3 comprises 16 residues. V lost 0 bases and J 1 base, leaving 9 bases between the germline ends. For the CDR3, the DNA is TGTGCCAGCAGTTACTCAGGCAGGGTGAACACCGGGGAGCTGTTTTTT. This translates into CASSYSGRVNTGELFF.

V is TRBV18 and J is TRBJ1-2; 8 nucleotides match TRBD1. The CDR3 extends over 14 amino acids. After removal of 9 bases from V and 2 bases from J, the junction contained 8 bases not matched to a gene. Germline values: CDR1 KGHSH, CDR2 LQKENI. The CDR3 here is CASAAGQANYGYTF. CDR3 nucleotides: TGTGCCAGTGCCGCGGGACAGGCAAACTATGGCTACACCTTC. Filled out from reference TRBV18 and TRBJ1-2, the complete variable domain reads NAGVMQNPRHLVRRRGQEARLRCSPMKGHSHVYWYRQLPEEGLKFMVYLQKENIIDESGMPKERFSAEFPKEGPSILRIQQVVRGDSAAYFCASAAGQANYGYTFGSGTRLTVV.

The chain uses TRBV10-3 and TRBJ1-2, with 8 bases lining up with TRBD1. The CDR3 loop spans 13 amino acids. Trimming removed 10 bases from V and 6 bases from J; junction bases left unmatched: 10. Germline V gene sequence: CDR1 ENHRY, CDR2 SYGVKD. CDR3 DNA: TGTGCCACCGAGCCTGGACAGGGTAATGGCTACACCTTC. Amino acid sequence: CATEPGQGNGYTF.

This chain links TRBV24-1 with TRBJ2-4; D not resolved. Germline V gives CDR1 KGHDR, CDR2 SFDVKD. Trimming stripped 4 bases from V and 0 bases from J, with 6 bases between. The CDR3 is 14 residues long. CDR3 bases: TGTGCCACCAGTGACCCACTAGCCAAAAACATTCAGTACTTC. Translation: CATSDPLAKNIQYF.

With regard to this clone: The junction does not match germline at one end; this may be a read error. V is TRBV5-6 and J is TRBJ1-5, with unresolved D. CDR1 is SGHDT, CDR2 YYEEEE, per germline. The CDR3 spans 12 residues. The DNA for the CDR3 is TGTGCCAACAGCTTACCCGATCAGCCCCAGCATTTT. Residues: CANSLPDQPQHF.

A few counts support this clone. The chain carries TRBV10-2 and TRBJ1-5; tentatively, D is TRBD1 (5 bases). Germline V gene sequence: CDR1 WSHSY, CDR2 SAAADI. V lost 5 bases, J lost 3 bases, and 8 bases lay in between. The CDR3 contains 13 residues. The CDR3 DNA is TGCGCCAGCAGTCGACAGCCCAATCAGCCCCAGCATTTT. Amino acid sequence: CASSRQPNQPQHF.

The CDR3 region has the DNA TGTGCCAGCAGGGGACTAGCGGAGACCCAGTACTTC. Amino acids: CASRGLAETQYF. The chain employs TRBV6-5 and TRBJ2-5, with 10 bases that match TRBD2. After removal of 6 bases from V and 5 bases from J, the junction contained 0 bases not matched to a gene. The germline V gene encodes CDR1 MNHEY and CDR2 SVGAGI. This CDR3 is built from 12 residues.

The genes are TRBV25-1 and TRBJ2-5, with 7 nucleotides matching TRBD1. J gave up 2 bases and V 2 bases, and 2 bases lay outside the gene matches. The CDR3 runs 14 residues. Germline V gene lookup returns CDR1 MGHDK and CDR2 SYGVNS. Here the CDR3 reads CASSEHRGQETQYF. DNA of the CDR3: TGTGCCAGCAGTGAACACAGGGGACAAGAGACCCAGTACTTC.

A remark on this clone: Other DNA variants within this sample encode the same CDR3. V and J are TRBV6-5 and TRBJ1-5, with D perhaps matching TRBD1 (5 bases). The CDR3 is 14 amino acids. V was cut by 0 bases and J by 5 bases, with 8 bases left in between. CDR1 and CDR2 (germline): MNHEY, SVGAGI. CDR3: CASSYSRGDQPQHF. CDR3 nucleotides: TGTGCCAGCAGTTACTCGAGGGGAGATCAGCCCCAGCATTTT.

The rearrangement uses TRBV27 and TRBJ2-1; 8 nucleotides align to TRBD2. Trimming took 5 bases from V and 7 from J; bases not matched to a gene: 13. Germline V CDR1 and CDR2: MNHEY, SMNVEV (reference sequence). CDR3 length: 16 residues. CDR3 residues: CASSPRPGLDENEQFF. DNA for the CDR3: TGTGCCAGCAGTCCCCGCCCGGGACTAGATGAGAATGAGCAGTTCTTC.